What follows describes a single T cell receptor beta chain. This clone's antigen is unknown. It has no much larger one-base neighbor in the sample; base qualities were not kept. Libraries were built with the immunoSEQ multiplex PCR assay. TCRdb mirrors the immuneACCESS table, restricted to in-frame sequences. Some clones are absent from its copies; in checked studies, under half trace to an unresolved V gene, and the reason for the others is unknown. The sample yields around 170,000 clones; around nine tenths were counted once. Approximately 1.5% of the sample is held by the ten biggest clonotypes. V is trimmed back by 5 bases and J by 2 bases, and the junction contains 2 bases that no gene match accounts for. The germline V gene yields SGHVS for CDR1 and FNYEAQ for CDR2. The CDR3 covers 15 residues, taking in both the cysteine and the phenylalanine. CDR3 DNA is the only sequence kept; it has 45 bases, read in frame from the first base.

The source of the sample is a study of control samples from healthy donors and cancer patients (dated by TCRdb to 2018 to 2020). The sequence came from a man aged 30 to 45 in good health. The sample comprised blood. The chain joins TRBV7-6 to TRBJ1-5, and TRBD1 matches 11 of the central bases. The CDR3 protein: CASSPGQGGNQPQHF. In nucleotides, the sequence is TGTGCCAGCAGCCCGGGACAGGGGGGCAATCAGCCCCAGCATTTT.